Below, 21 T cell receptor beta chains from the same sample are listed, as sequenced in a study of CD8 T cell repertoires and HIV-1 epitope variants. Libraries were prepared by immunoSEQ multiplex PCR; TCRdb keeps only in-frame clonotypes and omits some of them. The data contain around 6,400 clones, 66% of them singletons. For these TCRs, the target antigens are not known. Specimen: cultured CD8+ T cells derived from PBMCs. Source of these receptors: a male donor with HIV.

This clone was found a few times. CDR3 sequence (DNA): TGCGCCAGCAGCCAAGAGGCGGGGGACACTGAAGCTTTCTTT. Its protein is CASSQEAGDTEAFF. The gene calls are TRBV4-3 and TRBJ1-1; possible D gene TRBD1, 5 bases. V lost 0 bases and J lost 3, with 8 bases in between. The germline V gene encodes CDR1 LGHNA and CDR2 YSLEER. The CDR3 sequence is 14 residues long.

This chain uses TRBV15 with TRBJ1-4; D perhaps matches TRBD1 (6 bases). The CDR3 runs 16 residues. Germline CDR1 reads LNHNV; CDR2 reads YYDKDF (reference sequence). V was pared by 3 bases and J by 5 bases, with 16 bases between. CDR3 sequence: CATSRAGALLNEKLFF. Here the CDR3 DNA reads TGTGCCACCAGCAGGGCAGGGGCCCTGCTGAATGAAAAACTGTTTTTT.

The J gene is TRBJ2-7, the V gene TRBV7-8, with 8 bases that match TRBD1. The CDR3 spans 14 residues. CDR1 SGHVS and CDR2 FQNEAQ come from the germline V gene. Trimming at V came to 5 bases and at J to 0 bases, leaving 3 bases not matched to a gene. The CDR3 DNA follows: TGTGCCAGCAGCCACACAGGGGGCTCCTACGAGCAGTACTTC. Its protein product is CASSHTGGSYEQYF.

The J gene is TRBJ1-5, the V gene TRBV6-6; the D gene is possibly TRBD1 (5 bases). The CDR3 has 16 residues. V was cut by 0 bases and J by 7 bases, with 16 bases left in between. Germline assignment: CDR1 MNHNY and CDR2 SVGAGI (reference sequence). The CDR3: CASSYSGTGQGQPQHF. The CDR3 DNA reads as TGTGCCAGCAGTTACTCGGGCACAGGTCAGGGACAGCCCCAGCATTTT.

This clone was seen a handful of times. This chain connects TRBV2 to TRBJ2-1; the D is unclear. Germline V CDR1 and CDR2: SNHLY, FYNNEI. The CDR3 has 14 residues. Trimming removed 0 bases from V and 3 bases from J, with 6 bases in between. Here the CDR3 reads CASSEAGGYNEQFF. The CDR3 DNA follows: TGTGCCAGCAGTGAAGCGGGCGGCTACAATGAGCAGTTCTTC.

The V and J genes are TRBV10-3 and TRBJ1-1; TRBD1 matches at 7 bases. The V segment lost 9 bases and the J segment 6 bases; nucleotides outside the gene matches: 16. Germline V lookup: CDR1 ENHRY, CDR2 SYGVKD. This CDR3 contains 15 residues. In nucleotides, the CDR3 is TGTGCCATGACTTCCGGGACAGCGAGATTCGCTGAAGCTTTCTTT. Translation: CAMTSGTARFAEAFF.

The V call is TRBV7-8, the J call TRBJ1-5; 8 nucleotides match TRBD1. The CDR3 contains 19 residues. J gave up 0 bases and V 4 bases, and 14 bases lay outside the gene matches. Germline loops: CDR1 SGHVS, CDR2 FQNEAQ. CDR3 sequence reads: CASSSLTGAIHYSNQPQHF. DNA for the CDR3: TGTGCCAGCAGCTCCCTGACAGGGGCGATACATTATAGCAATCAGCCCCAGCATTTT.

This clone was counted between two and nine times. CDR3 coding DNA: TGTGCCAGCGGCCAAGACACCGGGGAGCTGTTTTTT. This gives the protein CASGQDTGELFF. The chain employs TRBV9 and TRBJ2-2; D remains unclear. The ends were cut back, 7 bases at V and 3 bases at J, with 7 bases in the middle. Looked up from germline, CDR1 is SGDLS and CDR2 is YYNGEE. This CDR3 has 12 residues.

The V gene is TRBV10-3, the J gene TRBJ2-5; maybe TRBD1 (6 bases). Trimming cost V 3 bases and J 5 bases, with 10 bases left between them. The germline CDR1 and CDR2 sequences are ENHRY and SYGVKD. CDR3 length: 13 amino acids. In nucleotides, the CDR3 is TGTGCCATCAGTGACAGGGGAAGTGAGACCCAGTACTTC. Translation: CAISDRGSETQYF.

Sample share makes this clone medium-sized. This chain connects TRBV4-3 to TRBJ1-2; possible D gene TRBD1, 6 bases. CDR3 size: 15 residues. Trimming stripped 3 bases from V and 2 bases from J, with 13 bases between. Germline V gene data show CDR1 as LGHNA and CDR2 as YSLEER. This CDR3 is CASSQSRGLNYGYTF. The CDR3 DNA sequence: TGCGCCAGCAGCCAGTCGCGGGGGCTGAACTATGGCTACACCTTC.

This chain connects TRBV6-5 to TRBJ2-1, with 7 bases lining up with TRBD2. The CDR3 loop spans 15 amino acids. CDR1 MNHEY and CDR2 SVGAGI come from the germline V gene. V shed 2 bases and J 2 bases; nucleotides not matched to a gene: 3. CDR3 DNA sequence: TGTGCCAGCAGTTACCGGGCGGGGGCCTACAATGAGCAGTTCTTC. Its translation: CASSYRAGAYNEQFF.

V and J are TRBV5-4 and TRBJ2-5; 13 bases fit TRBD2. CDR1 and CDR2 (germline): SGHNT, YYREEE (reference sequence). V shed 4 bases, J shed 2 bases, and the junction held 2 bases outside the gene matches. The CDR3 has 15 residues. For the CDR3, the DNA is TGTGCCAGCAGCCGGGGACTAGCGGGACAAGAGACCCAGTACTTC. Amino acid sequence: CASSRGLAGQETQYF. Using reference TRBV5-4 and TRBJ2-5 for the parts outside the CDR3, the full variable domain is ETGVTQSPTHLIKTRGQQVTLRCSSQSGHNTVSWYQQALGQGPQFIFQYYREEENGRGNFPPRFSGLQFPNYSSELNVNALELDDSALYLCASSRGLAGQETQYFGPGTRLLVL.

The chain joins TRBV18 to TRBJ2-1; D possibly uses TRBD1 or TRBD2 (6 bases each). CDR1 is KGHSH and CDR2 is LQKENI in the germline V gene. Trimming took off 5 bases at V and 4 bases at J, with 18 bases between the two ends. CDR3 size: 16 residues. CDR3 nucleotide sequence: TGTGCCAGCTCAGGCTACGAGACAGGAGGGTACAATGAGCAGTTCTTC. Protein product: CASSGYETGGYNEQFF.

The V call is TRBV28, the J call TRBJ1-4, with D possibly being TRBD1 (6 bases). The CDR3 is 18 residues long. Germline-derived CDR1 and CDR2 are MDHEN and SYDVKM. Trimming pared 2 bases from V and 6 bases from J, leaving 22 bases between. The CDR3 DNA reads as TGTGCCAGCAGTTTAAGGGGACATTACATTAATTCGGATGAAAAACTGTTTTTT. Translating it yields CASSLRGHYINSDEKLFF.

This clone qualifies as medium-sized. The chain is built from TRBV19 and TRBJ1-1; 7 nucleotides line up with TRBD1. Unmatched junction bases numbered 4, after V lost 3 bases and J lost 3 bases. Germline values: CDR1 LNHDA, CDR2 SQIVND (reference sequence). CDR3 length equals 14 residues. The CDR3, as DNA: TGTGCCAGTAGTATCGGCAGGGGGGACACTGAAGCTTTCTTT. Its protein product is CASSIGRGDTEAFF.

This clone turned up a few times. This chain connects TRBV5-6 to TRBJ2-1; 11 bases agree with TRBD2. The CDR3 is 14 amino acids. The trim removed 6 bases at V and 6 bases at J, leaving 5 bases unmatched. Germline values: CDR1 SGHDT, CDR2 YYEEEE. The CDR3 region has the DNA TGTGCCAGCACCTATAGCGGGGGGGCCAATGAGCAGTTCTTC. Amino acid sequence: CASTYSGGANEQFF. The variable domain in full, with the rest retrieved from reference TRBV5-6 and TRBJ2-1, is DAGVTQSPTHLIKTRGQQVTLRCSPKSGHDTVSWYQQALGQGPQFIFQYYEEEERQRGNFPDRFSGHQFPNYSSELNVNALLLGDSALYLCASTYSGGANEQFFGPGTRLTVL.

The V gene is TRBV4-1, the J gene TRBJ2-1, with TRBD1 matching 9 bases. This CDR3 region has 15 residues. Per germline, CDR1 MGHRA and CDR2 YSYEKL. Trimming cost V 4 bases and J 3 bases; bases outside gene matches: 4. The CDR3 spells CASSPDRGVYNEQFF. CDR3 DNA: TGCGCCAGCAGCCCGGACAGGGGAGTCTACAATGAGCAGTTCTTC.

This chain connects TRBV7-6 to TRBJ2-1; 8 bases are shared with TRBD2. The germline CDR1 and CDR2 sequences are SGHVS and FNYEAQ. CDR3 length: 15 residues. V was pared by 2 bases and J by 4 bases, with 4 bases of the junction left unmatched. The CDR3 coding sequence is TGTGCCAGCAGCTTAACGGGGGGGCATTACAATGAGCAGTTCTTC. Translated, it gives CASSLTGGHYNEQFF. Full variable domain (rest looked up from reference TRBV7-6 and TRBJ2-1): GAGVSQSPRYKVTKRGQDVALRCDPISGHVSLYWYRQALGQGPEFLTYFNYEAQQDKSGLPNDRFSAERPEGSISTLTIQRTEQRDSAMYRCASSLTGGHYNEQFFGPGTRLTVL.

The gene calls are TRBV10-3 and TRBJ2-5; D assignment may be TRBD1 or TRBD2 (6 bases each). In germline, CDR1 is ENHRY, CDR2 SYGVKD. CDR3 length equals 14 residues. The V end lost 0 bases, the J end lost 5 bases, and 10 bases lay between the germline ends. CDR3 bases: TGTGCCATCAGTGAGTCGGGGGGCGATGAGACCCAGTACTTC. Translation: CAISESGGDETQYF.

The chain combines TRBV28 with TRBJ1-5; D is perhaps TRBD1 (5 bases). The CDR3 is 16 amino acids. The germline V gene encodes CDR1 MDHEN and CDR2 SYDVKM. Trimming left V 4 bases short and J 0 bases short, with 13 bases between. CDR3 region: CASSSAPGISNQPQHF. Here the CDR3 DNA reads TGTGCCAGCAGTTCCGCCCCAGGGATTAGCAATCAGCCCCAGCATTTT.

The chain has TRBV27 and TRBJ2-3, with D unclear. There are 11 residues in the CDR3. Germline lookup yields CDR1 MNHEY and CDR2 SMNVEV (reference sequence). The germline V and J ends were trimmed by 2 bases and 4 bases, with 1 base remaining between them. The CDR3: CASSLADTQYF. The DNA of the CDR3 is TGTGCCAGCAGTTTAGCAGATACGCAGTATTTT.